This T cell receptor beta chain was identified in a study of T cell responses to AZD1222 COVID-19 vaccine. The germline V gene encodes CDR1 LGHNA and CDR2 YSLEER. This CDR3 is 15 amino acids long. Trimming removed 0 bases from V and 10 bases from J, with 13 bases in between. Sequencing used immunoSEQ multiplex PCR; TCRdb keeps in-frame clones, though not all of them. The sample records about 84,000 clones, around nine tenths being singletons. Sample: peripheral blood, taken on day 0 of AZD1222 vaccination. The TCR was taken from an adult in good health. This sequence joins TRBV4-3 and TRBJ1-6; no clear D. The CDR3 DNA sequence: TGCGCCAGCAGCCAAGAGTCTGGACTTCGCTCACCCCTCCACTTT. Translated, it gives CASSQESGLRSPLHF.